These T cell receptor beta chains were read from a single sample in a study of post-analysis software for immune sequencing data. TCRdb re-called the PCR reads with MiXCR, one entry per CDR3 protein. The sample lists hundreds of thousands of distinct CDR3 sequences, about 53% occurring once. Sequenced input: blood. The receptors shown here come from a girl aged 10 to 17 with multiple sclerosis. Both conserved end residues are part of each CDR3.

V gene,J gene,CDR3 protein
TRBV2,TRBJ2-7,CATRLLSYERYF
TRBV29-1,TRBJ1-2,CSVLPTGAAYGYTF
TRBV20-1,TRBJ2-1,CSARDTGQVGYNEQFF
TRBV5-4,TRBJ2-1,CASSLRLAGVSSYNEQFF
TRBV20-1,TRBJ2-3,CSGLARGDTQYF
TRBV7-2,TRBJ1-4,CASSLFHSPSTNEKLFF
TRBV29-1,TRBJ2-1,CSAKPGYPYEQFF
TRBV10-2,TRBJ2-5,CASSESSGKTQYF
TRBV20-1,TRBJ2-7,CSARSRDNSYEQYF
TRBV6-5,TRBJ2-3,CASSYSVAGVSTDTQYF
TRBV20-1,TRBJ1-5,CSASYRDSNQPQHF
TRBV15,TRBJ2-5,CATRPLGDSQETQYF
TRBV5-1,TRBJ2-3,CASSLVPSTDSRYF
TRBV29-1,TRBJ1-2,CSVEDRDRANYGYTF
TRBV7-9,TRBJ1-2,CASSQEGHLYGYTF
TRBV7-6,TRBJ2-1,CASSQGLAGGPDNEQFF
TRBV28,TRBJ1-5,CASTSPGRSNQPQHF
TRBV7-8,TRBJ2-7,CASSLEVAGGYEQYF
TRBV20-1,TRBJ2-3,CSARASGGADTQYF
TRBV29-1,TRBJ2-3,CSVELGGTDTQYF
TRBV6-6,TRBJ2-5,CASSQRNRGQETQYF
TRBV3-1,-,CASSLTQGLLAGGHPLEQYF
TRBV7-3,TRBJ1-1,CVSSDTGTLSYRSEAFF
TRBV16,TRBJ2-1,CASSRLASGRNEQFF
TRBV4-2,TRBJ2-7,CASSARLAGGPYHEQYF
TRBV4-2,TRBJ2-1,CASSLTGLANNEQFF
TRBV7-9,TRBJ1-2,CASSLARGRYTF
TRBV5-1,TRBJ2-7,CASSLQAGISYEQYF
TRBV20-1,TRBJ1-1,CSPRGPSHRAFF
TRBV5-1,TRBJ2-4,CASSSGQDLNIQYF
TRBV12-3/TRBV12-4,TRBJ2-5,CASSLLAETQYF
TRBV27,TRBJ2-6,CASSFWGRVDSGANVLTF
TRBV5-1,TRBJ2-1,CASSFSSSDSSYNEQFF
TRBV6-2/TRBV6-3,TRBJ2-7,CASNTVSYEQYF
TRBV29-1,TRBJ2-1,CSVERRAVGNEQFF
TRBV29-1,TRBJ1-1,CSVRGRRPGNTEAFF
TRBV29-1,TRBJ2-1,CSVVIGVHYNEQFF
TRBV9,-,CASSVAPSGGNEQYF
TRBV2,TRBJ2-5,CASRPLEGRETQYF
TRBV6-5,TRBJ1-2,CASSYGRTSYGGYTF
TRBV10-3,TRBJ2-7,CAISEGGMGQYF
TRBV20-1,TRBJ2-5,CSALTSGGTETQYF
TRBV10-3,TRBJ1-5,CAISQGGPSNQPQHF
TRBV7-2,TRBJ2-7,CASSSSLAGGFEQYF
TRBV7-9,-,CASSEGTGGSEQYF
TRBV6-6,TRBJ2-7,CASRGSYEQYF
TRBV15,TRBJ2-5,CATRREGETQYF
TRBV2,TRBJ2-1,CASSEGLTYNEQFF
TRBV7-3,TRBJ1-1,CASSLTGPPGTEAFF
TRBV9,TRBJ2-5,CASSVSLEETQYF
TRBV5-6,TRBJ2-6,CASSLGRQGLSGANVLTF
TRBV30,-,CAWIPGTHSYEQYF
TRBV5-1,TRBJ2-7,CASSFGTGGHNEQYF
TRBV5-1,TRBJ2-7,CASNNGLAYEQYF
TRBV5-5,TRBJ2-7,CASSLAPDRVMGEQYF
TRBV9,TRBJ2-5,CASSVGGRDYAQYF